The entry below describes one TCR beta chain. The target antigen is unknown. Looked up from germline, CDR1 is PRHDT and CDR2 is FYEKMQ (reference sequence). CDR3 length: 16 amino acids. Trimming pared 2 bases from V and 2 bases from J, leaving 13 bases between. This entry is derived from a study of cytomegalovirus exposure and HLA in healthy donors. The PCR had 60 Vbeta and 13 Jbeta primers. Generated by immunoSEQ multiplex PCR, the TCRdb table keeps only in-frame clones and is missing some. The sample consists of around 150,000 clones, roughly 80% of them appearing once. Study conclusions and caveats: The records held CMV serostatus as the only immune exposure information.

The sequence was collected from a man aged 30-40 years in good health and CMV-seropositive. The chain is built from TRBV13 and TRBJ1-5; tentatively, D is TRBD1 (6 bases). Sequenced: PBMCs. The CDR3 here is CASSLRGTSGNQPQHF. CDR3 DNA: TGTGCCAGCAGCTTAAGGGGGACAAGCGGCAATCAGCCCCAGCATTTT.